A single sample gave rise to the 6 T cell receptor beta chains below, sequenced in a study of blood T cell repertoires in COVID-19. Sequencing used immunoSEQ multiplex PCR; TCRdb keeps in-frame clones, though not all of them. The sample carries 230,000 or so clones, 88% recorded once. The sample was PBMCs or T cells enriched from blood (not recorded which). The receptors here all came from a woman in her twenties or thirties who had recovered from COVID-19.

The rearrangement joins TRBV11-2 to TRBJ2-5, with TRBD2 matching over 16 bases. The V segment lost 0 bases and the J segment 5 bases; nucleotides outside the gene matches: 9. The V gene's germline CDR1 is SGHAT and CDR2 FQNNGV. CDR3 size: 19 residues. The CDR3: CASSLELGLAGGFRETQYF. The CDR3, as DNA: TGTGCCAGCAGCTTAGAATTGGGACTAGCGGGGGGGTTCCGGGAGACCCAGTACTTC.

This clone appeared once. At one end, the junction sequence differs from germline, possibly due to a read error. The genes are TRBV11-2 and TRBJ2-2; D unresolved. The germline V gene has CDR1 SGHAT and CDR2 FQNNGV. This CDR3 has 15 residues. The CDR3 DNA sequence: TGTGCCAGCAGCCTAGACCGACTCACCATCGGGGAGCTGTTTTTT. This codes for CASSLDRLTIGELFF.

The chain combines TRBV27 with TRBJ1-1; D gene uncertain. V lost 2 bases, J lost 0 bases, and 10 bases lay in between. The CDR3 spans 15 residues. CDR1 MNHEY and CDR2 SMNVEV come from the germline V gene (reference sequence). The CDR3 is CASSLSSEMNTEAFF. The CDR3, as DNA: TGTGCCAGCAGTTTAAGCTCCGAAATGAACACTGAAGCTTTCTTT.

The chain joins TRBV11-2 to TRBJ2-7, with 9 bases lining up with TRBD1. J lost 4 bases, V lost 6 bases, and 7 bases had no gene match. CDR3 size: 14 residues. Germline V gene lookup returns CDR1 SGHAT and CDR2 FQNNGV. The CDR3 sequence is CASRYRQGVYEQYF. The CDR3 region has the DNA TGTGCCAGCAGATACAGACAGGGGGTTTACGAGCAGTACTTC.

The rearrangement links TRBV24-1 to TRBJ1-2, with TRBD1 identical over 7 bases. The CDR3 runs 19 residues. V was clipped by 4 bases and J by 4 bases; unmatched bases: 20. Germline V gene lookup returns CDR1 KGHDR and CDR2 SFDVKD. CDR3 DNA: TGTGCCACCAGTGACTCTCAAGCCCGACAGGGCGGGGTAGGCTATGGCTACACCTTC. It codes for CATSDSQARQGGVGYGYTF.

V is TRBV7-9 and J is TRBJ1-1, with 7 bases matching TRBD1. Germline lookup yields CDR1 SEHNR and CDR2 FQNEAQ (reference sequence). V shed 5 bases and J 5 bases; nucleotides not matched to a gene: 14. There are 16 residues in the CDR3. CDR3 amino acids: CASSGRGKGARTEAFF. Written as DNA, the CDR3 is TGTGCCAGCAGCGGCCGGGGCAAGGGGGCTAGGACTGAAGCTTTCTTT.